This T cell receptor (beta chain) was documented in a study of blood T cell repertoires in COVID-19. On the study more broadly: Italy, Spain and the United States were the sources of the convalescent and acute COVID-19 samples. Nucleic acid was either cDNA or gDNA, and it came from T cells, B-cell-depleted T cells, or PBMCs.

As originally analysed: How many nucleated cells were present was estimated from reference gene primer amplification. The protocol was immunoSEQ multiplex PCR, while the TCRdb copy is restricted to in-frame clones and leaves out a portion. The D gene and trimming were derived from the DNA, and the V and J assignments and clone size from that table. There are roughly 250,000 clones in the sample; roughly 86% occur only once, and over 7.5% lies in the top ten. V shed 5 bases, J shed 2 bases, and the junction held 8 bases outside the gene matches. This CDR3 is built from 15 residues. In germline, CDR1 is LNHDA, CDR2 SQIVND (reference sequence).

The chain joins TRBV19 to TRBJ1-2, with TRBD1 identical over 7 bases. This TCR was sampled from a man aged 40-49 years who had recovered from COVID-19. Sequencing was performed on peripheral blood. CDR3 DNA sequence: TGTGCCAGTAGTCTCAACTCACAGGGGAACTATGGCTACACCTTC. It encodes CASSLNSQGNYGYTF.